This T cell receptor (beta chain) was sequenced in a study of CD8+CD57+ T cells in acquired aplastic anemia. On the study more broadly: The average for DNA from sorted CD4+ and CD8+ cells was about 3.3 ug.

This clonotype came up many times. Its specificity is unknown. The CDR3 loop spans 14 amino acids. CDR1 is ENHRY and CDR2 is SYGVKD in the germline V gene. V lost 11 bases and J 5 bases, leaving 21 bases between the germline ends. Whole-study results and caveats: There were 25 to 35 CD8+ CDR3 sequences that occurred in both patients and controls. For CD8+ Simpson's diversity, patients and controls showed no significant difference.

Sequenced patients had shown CD8+CD57+ cell expansion by flow cytometry. Using genomic DNA as the template, TCR beta VDJ and CDR3 profiling was carried out. TCRdb re-called the reads through MiXCR, storing one row per CDR3 protein. The sample has 260,000 or so distinct CDR3 sequences, approximately 50% seen once. The material sequenced was sorted CD4+, CD8+, or CD8+CD57+ T cells (not recorded which) from PBMCs. The chain joins TRBV10-3 to TRBJ1-1, with a weak D call TRBD1 (5 bases). This sequence originates from a human donor with aplastic anemia. CDR3 residues: CAVQVPGRGTEAFF. The CDR3 nucleotides read TGTGCCGTACAAGTGCCAGGGAGAGGAACTGAAGCTTTCTTT.